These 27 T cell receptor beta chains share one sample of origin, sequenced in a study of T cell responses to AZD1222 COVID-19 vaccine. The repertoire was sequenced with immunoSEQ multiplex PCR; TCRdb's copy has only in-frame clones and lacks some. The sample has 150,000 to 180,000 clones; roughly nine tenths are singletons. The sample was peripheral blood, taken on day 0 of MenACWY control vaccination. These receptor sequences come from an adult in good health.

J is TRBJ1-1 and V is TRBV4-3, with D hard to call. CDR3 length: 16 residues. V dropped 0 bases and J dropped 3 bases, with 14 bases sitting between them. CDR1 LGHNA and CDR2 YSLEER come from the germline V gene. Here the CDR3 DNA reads TGCGCCAGCAGCCAAGATATAGGGCTGAGGGACACTGAAGCTTTCTTT. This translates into CASSQDIGLRDTEAFF.

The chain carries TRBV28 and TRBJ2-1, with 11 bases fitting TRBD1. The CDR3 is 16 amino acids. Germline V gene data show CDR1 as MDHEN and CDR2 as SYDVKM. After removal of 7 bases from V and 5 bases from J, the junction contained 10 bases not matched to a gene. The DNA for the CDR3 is TGTGCCAGCATCCTATCCGGGACAGGGGGAAACAATGAGCAGTTCTTC. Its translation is CASILSGTGGNNEQFF.

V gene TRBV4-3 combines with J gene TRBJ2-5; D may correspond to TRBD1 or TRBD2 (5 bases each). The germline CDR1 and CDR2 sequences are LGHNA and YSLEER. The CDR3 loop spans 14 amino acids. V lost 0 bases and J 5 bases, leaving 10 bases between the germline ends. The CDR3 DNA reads TGCGCCAGCAGCCAAGACTGGGGGTCGGAGACCCAGTACTTC. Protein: CASSQDWGSETQYF.

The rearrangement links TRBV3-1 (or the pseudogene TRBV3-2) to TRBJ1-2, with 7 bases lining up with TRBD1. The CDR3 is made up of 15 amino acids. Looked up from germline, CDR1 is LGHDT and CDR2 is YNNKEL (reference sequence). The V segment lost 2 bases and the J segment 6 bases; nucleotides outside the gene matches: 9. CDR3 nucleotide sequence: TGTGCCAGCAGCCAACCAGACAGGGAGGGAAATGGCTACACCTTC. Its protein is CASSQPDREGNGYTF.

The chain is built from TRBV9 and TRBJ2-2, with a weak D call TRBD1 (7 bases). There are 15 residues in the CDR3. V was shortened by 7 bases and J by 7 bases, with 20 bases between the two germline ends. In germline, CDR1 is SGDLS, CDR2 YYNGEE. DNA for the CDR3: TGTGCCAGCGGAGGGGCAGGGGGATTCGGCGGGGAGCTGTTTTTT. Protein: CASGGAGGFGGELFF.

The chain's CDR3 is CATGLAATTGEQYF. The CDR3 DNA sequence: TGTGCCACCGGACTAGCGGCCACCACCGGCGAGCAGTACTTC. V and J are TRBV10-3 and TRBJ2-7, with TRBD2 matching over 10 bases. The CDR3 totals 14 residues. Germline V gene sequence: CDR1 ENHRY, CDR2 SYGVKD. Trimming removed 10 bases from V and 6 bases from J; junction bases left unmatched: 12.

The CDR3 reads CAHKGAGGGNTIYF. Written as DNA, the CDR3 is TGTGCCCATAAGGGGGCGGGCGGCGGAAACACCATATATTTT. V and J are TRBV28 and TRBJ1-3, with 7 nucleotides matching TRBD1. The trim removed 11 bases at V and 4 bases at J, leaving 11 bases unmatched. CDR1 and CDR2 (germline): MDHEN, SYDVKM. The CDR3 sequence is 14 residues long.

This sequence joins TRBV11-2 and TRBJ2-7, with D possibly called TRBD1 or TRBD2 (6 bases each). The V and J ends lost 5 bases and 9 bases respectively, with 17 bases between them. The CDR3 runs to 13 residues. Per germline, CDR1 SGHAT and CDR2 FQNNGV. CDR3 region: CASSPHLGGGQYF. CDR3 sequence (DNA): TGTGCCAGCAGCCCCCATCTGGGGGGCGGGCAGTACTTC.

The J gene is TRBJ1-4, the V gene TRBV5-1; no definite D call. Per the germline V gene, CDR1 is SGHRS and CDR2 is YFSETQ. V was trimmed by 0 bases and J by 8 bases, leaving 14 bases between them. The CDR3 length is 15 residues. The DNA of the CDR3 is TGCGCCAGCAGCTTGGAATCCGGGTTGCGAGAAAAACTGTTTTTT. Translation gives CASSLESGLREKLFF. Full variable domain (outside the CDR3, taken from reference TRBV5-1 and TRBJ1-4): KAGVTQTPRYLIKTRGQQVTLSCSPISGHRSVSWYQQTPGQGLQFLFEYFSETQRNKGNFPGRFSGRQFSNSRSEMNVSTLELGDSALYLCASSLESGLREKLFFGSGTQLSVL.

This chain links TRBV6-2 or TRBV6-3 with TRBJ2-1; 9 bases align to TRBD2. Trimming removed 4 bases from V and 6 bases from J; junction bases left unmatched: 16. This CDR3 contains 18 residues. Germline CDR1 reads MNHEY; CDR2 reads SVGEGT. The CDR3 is CASSSSYRLAGVGNEQFF. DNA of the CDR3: TGTGCCAGCAGTTCCTCTTATCGGTTAGCGGGAGTGGGCAATGAGCAGTTCTTC.

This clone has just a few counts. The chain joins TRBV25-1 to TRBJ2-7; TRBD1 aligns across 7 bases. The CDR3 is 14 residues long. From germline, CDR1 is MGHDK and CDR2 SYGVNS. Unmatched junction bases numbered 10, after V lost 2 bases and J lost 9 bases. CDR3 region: CASSEHYLQGSQYF. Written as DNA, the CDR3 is TGTGCCAGCAGTGAACACTACTTACAGGGGTCGCAGTACTTC.

The DNA for the CDR3 is TGTGCCAGCAGTTTTATTTTAACAGGCCTTACCTACGAGCAGTACTTC. Protein sequence: CASSFILTGLTYEQYF. The rearrangement links TRBV28 to TRBJ2-7; possibly TRBD1 for D (5 bases). CDR3 length: 16 amino acids. CDR1 is MDHEN, CDR2 SYDVKM, per germline. With 3 bases removed from V and 2 bases from J, the gap between germline ends came to 17 bases.

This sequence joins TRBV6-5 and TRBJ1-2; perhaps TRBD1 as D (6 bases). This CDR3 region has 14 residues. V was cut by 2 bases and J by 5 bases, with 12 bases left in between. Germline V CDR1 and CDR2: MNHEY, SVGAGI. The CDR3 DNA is TGTGCCAGCAGTTACGGTGGGGGCCGGTATGGCTACACCTTC. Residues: CASSYGGGRYGYTF.

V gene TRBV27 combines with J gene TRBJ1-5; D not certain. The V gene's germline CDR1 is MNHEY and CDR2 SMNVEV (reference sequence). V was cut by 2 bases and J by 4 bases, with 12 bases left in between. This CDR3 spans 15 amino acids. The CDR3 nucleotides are TGTGCCAGCAGTTTACGGATGGGCAGGAATCAGCCCCAGCATTTT. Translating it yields CASSLRMGRNQPQHF.

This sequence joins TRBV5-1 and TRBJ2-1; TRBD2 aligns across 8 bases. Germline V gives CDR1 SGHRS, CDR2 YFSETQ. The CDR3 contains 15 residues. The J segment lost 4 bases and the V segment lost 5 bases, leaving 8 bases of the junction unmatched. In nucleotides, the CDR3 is TGCGCCAGCAGTCTCTCGACTAGCGAATACAATGAGCAGTTCTTC. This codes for CASSLSTSEYNEQFF.

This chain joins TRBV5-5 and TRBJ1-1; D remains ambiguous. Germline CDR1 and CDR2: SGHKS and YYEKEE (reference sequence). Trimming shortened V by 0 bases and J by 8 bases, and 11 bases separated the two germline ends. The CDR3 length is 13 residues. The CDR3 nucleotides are TGTGCCAGCAGCTTGGTGGCGGCGACCGAAGCTTTCTTT. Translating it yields CASSLVAATEAFF. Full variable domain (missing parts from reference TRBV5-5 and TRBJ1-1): DAGVTQSPTHLIKTRGQQVTLRCSPISGHKSVSWYQQVLGQGPQFIFQYYEKEERGRGNFPDRFSARQFPNYSSELNVNALLLGDSALYLCASSLVAATEAFFGQGTRLTVV.

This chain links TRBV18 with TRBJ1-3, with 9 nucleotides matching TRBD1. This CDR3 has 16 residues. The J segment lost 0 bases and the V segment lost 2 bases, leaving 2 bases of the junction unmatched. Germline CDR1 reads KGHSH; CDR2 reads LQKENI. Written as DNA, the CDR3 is TGTGCCAGCTCACCAAGGACAGGGGACTCTGGAAACACCATATATTTT. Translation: CASSPRTGDSGNTIYF.

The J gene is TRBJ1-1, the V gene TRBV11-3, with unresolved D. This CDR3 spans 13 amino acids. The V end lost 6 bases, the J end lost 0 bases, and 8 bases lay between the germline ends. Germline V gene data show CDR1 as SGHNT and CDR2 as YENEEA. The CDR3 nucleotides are TGTGCCAGCAGTCTTCGGGTGAACACTGAAGCTTTCTTT. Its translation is CASSLRVNTEAFF.

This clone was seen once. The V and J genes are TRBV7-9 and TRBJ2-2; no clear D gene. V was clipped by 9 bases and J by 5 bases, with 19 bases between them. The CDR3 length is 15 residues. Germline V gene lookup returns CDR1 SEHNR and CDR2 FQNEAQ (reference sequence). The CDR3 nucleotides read TGTGCCAGTAGGCCTCAAGGCAGAAGGACCGGGGAGCTGTTTTTT. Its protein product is CASRPQGRRTGELFF.

The CDR3 bases are TGTGCCAGCAGGACAAATCGACCCAACACTGAAGCTTTCTTT. As protein: CASRTNRPNTEAFF. The V gene is TRBV27, the J gene TRBJ1-1, with D unclear. The CDR3 extends over 14 amino acids. The germline CDR1 and CDR2 sequences are MNHEY and SMNVEV (reference sequence). The V gene lost 6 bases and the J gene lost 2 bases, with 13 bases spanning the gap.

DNA for the CDR3: TGTGCCAGCAGCGACAGGGGATGGGGAGATGAGCAGTTCTTC. Translating it yields CASSDRGWGDEQFF. The chain uses TRBV11-3 and TRBJ2-1; TRBD1 matches at 8 bases. After removal of 5 bases from V and 8 bases from J, the junction contained 8 bases not matched to a gene. CDR3 length: 14 residues. In germline, CDR1 is SGHNT, CDR2 YENEEA.

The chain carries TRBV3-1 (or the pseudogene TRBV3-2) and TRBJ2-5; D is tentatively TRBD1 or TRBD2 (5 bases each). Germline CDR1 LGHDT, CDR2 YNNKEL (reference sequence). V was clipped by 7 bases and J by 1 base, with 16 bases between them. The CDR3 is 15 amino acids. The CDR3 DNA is TGTGCCAGCACCTTTATAGGGGAGACCCAAGAGACCCAGTACTTC. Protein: CASTFIGETQETQYF.

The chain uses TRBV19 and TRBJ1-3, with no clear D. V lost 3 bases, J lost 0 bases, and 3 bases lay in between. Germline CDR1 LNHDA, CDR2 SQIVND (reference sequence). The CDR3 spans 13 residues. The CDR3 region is CASSIRSGNTIYF. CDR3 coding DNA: TGTGCCAGTAGTATCCGCTCTGGAAACACCATATATTTT.

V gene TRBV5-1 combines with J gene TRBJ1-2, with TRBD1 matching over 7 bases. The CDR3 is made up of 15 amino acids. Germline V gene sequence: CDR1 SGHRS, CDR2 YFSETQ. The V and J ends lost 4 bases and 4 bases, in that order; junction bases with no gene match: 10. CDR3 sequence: CASSQTIQGPYGYTF. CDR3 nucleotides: TGCGCCAGCAGCCAAACTATACAGGGGCCCTATGGCTACACCTTC.

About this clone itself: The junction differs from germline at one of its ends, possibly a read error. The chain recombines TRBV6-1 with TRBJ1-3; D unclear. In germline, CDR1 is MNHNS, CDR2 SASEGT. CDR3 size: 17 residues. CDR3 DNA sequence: TGTGCCAGCAGTGCGTTCCCATCCGCGGCCTCTCGAAACACCATATATTTT. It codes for CASSAFPSAASRNTIYF.

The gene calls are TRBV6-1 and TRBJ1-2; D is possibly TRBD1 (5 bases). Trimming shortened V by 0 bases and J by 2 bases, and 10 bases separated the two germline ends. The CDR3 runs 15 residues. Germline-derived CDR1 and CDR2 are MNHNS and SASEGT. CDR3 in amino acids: CASSEAGVENYGYTF. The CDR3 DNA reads TGTGCCAGCAGTGAAGCGGGGGTCGAAAACTATGGCTACACCTTC.

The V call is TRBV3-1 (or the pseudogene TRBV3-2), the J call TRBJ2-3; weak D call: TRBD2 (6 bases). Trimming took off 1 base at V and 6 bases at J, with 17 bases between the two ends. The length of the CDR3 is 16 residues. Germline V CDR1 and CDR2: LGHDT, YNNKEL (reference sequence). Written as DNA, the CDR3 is TGTGCCAGCAGCCAAGCCCGGGACTCGCGGGCCGATACGCAGTATTTT. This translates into CASSQARDSRADTQYF.